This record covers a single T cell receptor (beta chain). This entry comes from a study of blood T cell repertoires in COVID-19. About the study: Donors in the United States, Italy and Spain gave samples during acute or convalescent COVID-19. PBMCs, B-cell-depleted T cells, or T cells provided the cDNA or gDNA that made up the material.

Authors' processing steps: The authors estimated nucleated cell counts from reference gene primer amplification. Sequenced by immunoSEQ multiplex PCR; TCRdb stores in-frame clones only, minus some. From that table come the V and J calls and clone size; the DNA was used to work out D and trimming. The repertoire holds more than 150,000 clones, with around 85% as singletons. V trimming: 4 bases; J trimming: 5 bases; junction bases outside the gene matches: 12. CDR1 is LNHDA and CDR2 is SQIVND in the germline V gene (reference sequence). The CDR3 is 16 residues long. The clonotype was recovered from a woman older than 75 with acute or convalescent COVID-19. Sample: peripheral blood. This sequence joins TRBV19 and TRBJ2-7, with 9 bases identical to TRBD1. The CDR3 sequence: CASSSGKGQGVHEQYF. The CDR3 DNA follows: TGTGCCAGTAGTAGTGGTAAGGGACAGGGTGTTCACGAGCAGTACTTC.